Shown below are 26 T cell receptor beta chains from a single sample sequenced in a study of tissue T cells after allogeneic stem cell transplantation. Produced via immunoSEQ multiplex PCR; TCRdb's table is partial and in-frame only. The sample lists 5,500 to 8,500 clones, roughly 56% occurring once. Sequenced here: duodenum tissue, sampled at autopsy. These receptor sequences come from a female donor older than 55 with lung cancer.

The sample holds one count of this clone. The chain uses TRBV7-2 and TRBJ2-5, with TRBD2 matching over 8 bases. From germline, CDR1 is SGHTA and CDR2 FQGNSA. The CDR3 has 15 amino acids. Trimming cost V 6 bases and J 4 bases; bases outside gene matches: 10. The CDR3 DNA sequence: TGTGCCAGCAGGAAAACACTAGCGGCCCCAGAGACCCAGTACTTC. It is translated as CASRKTLAAPETQYF.

The CDR3 is CASSADRPGNTIYF. Written as DNA, the CDR3 is TGTGCCAGCAGTGCCGACAGACCTGGAAACACCATATATTTT. The rearrangement joins TRBV2 to TRBJ1-3; possibly TRBD1 for D (5 bases). V lost 4 bases and J lost 2, with 9 bases in between. CDR3 length equals 14 residues. Germline CDR1 is SNHLY and CDR2 is FYNNEI.

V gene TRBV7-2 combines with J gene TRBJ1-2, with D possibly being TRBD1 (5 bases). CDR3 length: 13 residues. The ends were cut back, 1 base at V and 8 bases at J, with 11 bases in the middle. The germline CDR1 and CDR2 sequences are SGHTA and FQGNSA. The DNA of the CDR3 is TGTGCCAGCAGCTTAGTGAGGGACTGGGGCTACACCTTC. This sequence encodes CASSLVRDWGYTF.

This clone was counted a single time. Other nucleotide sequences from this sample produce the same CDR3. The CDR3 sequence: CASSPHRDTFYEQYF. The CDR3 nucleotides are TGTGCCAGCAGTCCCCACCGGGACACTTTCTACGAGCAGTACTTC. The V call is TRBV11-3, the J call TRBJ2-7, with D tentatively TRBD1 (6 bases). Germline V CDR1 and CDR2: SGHNT, YENEEA. This CDR3 has 15 amino acids. Trimming removed 6 bases at V and 3 bases at J, with 18 bases between.

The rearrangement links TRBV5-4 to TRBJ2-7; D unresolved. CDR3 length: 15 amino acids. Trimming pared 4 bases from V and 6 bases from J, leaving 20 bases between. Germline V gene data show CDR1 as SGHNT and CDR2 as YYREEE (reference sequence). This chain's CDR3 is CASSRQGAFLGEQYF. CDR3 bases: TGTGCCAGCAGCCGCCAAGGTGCGTTTTTAGGCGAGCAGTACTTC.

In DNA form, the CDR3 reads TGCAGCGTTGAAGCTCTACGGGAGACCCAGTACTTC. This encodes CSVEALRETQYF. J is TRBJ2-5 and V is TRBV29-1; the D is unclear. The CDR3 runs 12 residues. Trimming removed 1 base from V and 5 bases from J, with 8 bases in between. The V gene's germline CDR1 is SQVTM and CDR2 ANQGSEA.

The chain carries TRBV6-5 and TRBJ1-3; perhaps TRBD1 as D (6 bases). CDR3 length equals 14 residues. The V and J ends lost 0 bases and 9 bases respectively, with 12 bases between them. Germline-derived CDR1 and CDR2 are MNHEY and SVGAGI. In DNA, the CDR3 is TGTGCCAGCAGTTACTCACAGGGAAGTGGCACCATATATTTT. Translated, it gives CASSYSQGSGTIYF.

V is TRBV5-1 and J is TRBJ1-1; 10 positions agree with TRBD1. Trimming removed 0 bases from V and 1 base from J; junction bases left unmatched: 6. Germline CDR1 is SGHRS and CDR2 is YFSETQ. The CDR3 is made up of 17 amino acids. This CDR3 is CASSLGQGAFGNTEAFF. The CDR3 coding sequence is TGCGCCAGCAGCTTGGGACAGGGGGCTTTTGGGAACACTGAAGCTTTCTTT.

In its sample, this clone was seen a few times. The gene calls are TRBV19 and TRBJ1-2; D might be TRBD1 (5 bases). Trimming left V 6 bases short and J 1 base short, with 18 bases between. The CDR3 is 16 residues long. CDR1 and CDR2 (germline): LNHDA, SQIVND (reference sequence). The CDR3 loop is CASSPPGTGINYGYTF. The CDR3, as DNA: TGTGCCAGTAGCCCGCCGGGTACAGGAATTAACTATGGCTACACCTTC.

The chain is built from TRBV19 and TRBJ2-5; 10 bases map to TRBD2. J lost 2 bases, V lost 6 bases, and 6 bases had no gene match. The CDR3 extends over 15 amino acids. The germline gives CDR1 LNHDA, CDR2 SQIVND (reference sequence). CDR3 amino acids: CASSPTSGYQETQYF. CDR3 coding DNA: TGTGCCAGTAGCCCGACTAGCGGGTATCAAGAGACCCAGTACTTC.

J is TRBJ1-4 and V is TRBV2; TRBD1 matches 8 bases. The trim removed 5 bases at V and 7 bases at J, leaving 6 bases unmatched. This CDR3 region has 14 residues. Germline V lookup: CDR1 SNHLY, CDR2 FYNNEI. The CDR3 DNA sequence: TGTGCCAGCAGTCAGGACAGGGCGACTGAAAAACTGTTTTTT. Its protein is CASSQDRATEKLFF.

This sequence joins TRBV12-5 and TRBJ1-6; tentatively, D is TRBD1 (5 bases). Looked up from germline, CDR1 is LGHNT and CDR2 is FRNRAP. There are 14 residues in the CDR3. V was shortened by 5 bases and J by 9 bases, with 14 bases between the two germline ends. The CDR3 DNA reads TGTGCTAGTGGTGGGGGTTCCGCAGGTTCACCCCTCCACTTT. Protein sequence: CASGGGSAGSPLHF.

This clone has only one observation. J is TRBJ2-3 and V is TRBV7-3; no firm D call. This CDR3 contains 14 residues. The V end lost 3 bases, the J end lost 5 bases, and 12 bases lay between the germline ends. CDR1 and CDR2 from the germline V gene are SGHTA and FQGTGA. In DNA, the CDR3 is TGTGCCAGCAGCTTCTTAGCCGTGGGAGATACGCAGTATTTT. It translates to CASSFLAVGDTQYF.

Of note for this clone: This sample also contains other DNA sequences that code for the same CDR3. The CDR3 nucleotides read TGCGCCAGCAGCGGGACAGGTGACTATGGCTACACCTTC. Translation: CASSGTGDYGYTF. This sequence joins TRBV10-2 and TRBJ1-2; 8 bases map to TRBD1. Per the germline V gene, CDR1 is WSHSY and CDR2 is SAAADI. Trimming took 6 bases from V and 3 from J; bases not matched to a gene: 3. The CDR3 has 13 amino acids.

This CDR3 reads CASSRSQGRNTEAFF. For the CDR3, the DNA is TGTGCCAGCAGCCGATCACAGGGTCGGAACACTGAAGCTTTCTTT. This rearrangement joins TRBV14 to TRBJ1-1; D might be TRBD1 (6 bases). The CDR3 loop spans 15 amino acids. The germline gives CDR1 SGHDN, CDR2 FVKESK. Trimming stripped 4 bases from V and 1 base from J, with 13 bases between.

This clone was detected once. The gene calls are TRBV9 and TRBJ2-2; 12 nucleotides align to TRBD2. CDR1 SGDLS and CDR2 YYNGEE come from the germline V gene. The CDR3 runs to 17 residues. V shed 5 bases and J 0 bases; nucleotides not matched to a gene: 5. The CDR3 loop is CASRIPSGGANTGELFF. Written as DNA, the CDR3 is TGTGCCAGCAGGATCCCTAGCGGGGGGGCGAACACCGGGGAGCTGTTTTTT.

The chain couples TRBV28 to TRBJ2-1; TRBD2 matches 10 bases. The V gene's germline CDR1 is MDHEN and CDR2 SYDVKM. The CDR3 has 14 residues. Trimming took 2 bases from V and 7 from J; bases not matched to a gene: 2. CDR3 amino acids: CASSLLAGANEQFF. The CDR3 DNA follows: TGTGCCAGCAGTTTACTAGCGGGAGCAAATGAGCAGTTCTTC.

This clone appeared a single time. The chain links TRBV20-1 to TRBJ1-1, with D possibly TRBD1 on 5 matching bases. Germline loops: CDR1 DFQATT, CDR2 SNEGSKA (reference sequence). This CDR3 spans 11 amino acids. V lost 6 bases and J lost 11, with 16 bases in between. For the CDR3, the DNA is TGCAGTGCGACGACAGTCTTGAGGGCTTTCTTT. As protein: CSATTVLRAFF.

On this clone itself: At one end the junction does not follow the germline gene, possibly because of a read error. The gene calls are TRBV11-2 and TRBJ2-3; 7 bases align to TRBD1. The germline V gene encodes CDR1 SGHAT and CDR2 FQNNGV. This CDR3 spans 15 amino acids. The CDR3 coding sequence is TGTGCCAGCACCTTAGCAGGGGGTACCCTGGATACGCAGTATTTT. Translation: CASTLAGGTLDTQYF.

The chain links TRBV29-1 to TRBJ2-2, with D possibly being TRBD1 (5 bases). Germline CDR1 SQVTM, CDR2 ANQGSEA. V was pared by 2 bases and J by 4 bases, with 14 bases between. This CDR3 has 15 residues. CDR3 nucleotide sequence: TGCAGCGTTGAAATCGCGCAGGGCCCCACCGGGGAGCTGTTTTTT. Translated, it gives CSVEIAQGPTGELFF.

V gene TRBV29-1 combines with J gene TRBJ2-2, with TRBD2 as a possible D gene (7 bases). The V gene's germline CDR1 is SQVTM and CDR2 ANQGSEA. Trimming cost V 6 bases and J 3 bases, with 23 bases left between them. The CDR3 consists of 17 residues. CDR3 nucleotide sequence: TGCAGCGTCGGGGGGCCGATTATCGGGCGGCACACCGGGGAGCTGTTTTTT. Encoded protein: CSVGGPIIGRHTGELFF.

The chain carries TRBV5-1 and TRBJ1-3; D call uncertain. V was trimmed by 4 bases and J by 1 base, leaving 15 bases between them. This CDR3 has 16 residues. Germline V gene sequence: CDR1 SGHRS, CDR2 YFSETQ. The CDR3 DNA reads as TGCGCCAGCAGCCGGACCGTTTCGGGATCTGGAAACACCATATATTTT. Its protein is CASSRTVSGSGNTIYF.

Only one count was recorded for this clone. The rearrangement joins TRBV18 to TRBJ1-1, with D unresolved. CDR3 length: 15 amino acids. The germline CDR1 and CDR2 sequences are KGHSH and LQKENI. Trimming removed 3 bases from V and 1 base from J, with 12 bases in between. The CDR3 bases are TGTGCCAGCTCACCCCGGGTCCCTGAGAACACTGAAGCTTTCTTT. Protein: CASSPRVPENTEAFF.

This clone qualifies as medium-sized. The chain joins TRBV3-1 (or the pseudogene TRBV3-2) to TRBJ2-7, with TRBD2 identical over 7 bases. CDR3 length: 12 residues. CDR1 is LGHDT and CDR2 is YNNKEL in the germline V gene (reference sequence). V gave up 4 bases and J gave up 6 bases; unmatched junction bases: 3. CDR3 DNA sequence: TGTGCCAGCAGCCGGGGAGGGGTCGAGCAGTACTTC. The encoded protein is CASSRGGVEQYF.

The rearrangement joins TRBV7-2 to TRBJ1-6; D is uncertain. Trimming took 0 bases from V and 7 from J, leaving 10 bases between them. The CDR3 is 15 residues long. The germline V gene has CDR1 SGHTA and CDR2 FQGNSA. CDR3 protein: CASSLAQGLNSPLHF. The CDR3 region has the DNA TGTGCCAGCAGCTTAGCCCAAGGCCTCAATTCACCCCTCCACTTT.

The CDR3 bases are TGTGCCAGCAGCTTAGAACCCAGGGGGGAGAGCTACACCTTC. It is translated as CASSLEPRGESYTF. The gene calls are TRBV7-2 and TRBJ1-2, with 7 bases identical to TRBD1. The CDR3 runs to 14 residues. In germline, CDR1 is SGHTA, CDR2 FQGNSA. The V segment lost 1 base and the J segment 9 bases; nucleotides outside the gene matches: 8.